This entry concerns a single T cell receptor (beta chain). The data stem from a study of OX40 agonist ivuxolimab in advanced cancers. Turning to the study itself: The treatment was a fully human IgG2 OX40 agonist, ivuxolimab. Of the participants, 40% had some prior anti-PD-1, anti-PD-L1 or anti-CTLA-4 therapy, which was allowed. The dose-escalation group included hepatocellular carcinoma, melanoma, renal cell carcinoma and head and neck cancer.

Generated by immunoSEQ multiplex PCR, the TCRdb table keeps only in-frame clones and is missing some. The table has around 66,000 clones, about 80% seen once. The V gene's germline CDR1 is LNHDA and CDR2 SQIVND (reference sequence). V was pared by 3 bases and J by 0 bases, with 15 bases between. The CDR3 loop spans 18 amino acids. At baseline, cycle 4 day 1, and cycle 7 day 1, blood was sampled. The receptor comes from an adult with an advanced solid tumor such as melanoma, head and neck, liver or kidney cancer. The chain couples TRBV19 to TRBJ2-6; D might be TRBD2 (6 bases). Here the sequenced sample was CD4+ or CD8+ T cells sorted from blood, taken in a trial of the OX40 agonist ivuxolimab. The CDR3 bases are TGTGCCAGTAGTATTATCCGAGCGGGCCCCTCTGGGGCCAACGTCCTGACTTTC. Encoded protein: CASSIIRAGPSGANVLTF.